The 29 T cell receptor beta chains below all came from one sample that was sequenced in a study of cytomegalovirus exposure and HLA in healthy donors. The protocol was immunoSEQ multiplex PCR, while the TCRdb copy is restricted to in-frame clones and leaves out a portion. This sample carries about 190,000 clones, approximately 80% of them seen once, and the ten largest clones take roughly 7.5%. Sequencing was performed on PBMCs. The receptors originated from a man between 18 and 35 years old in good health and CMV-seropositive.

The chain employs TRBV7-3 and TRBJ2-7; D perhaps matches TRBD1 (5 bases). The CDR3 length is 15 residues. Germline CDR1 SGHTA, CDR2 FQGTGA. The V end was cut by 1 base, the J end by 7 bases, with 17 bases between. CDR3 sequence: CASSLIGQGSREQYF. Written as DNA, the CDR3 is TGTGCCAGCAGCTTAATTGGGCAGGGCTCGCGGGAGCAGTACTTC. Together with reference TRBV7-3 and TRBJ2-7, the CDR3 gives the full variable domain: GAGVSQTPSNKVTEKGKYVELRCDPISGHTALYWYRQSLGQGPEFLIYFQGTGAADDSGLPNDRFFAVRPEGSVSTLKIQRTERGDSAVYLCASSLIGQGSREQYFGPGTRLTVT.

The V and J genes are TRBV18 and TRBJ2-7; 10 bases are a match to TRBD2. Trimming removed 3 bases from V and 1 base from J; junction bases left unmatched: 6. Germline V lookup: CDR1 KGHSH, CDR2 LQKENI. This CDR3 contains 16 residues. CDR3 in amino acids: CASSPSTSGRSYEQYF. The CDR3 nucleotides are TGTGCCAGCTCACCGTCGACTAGCGGGCGATCCTACGAGCAGTACTTC. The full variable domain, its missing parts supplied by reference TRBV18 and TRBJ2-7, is NAGVMQNPRHLVRRRGQEARLRCSPMKGHSHVYWYRQLPEEGLKFMVYLQKENIIDESGMPKERFSAEFPKEGPSILRIQQVVRGDSAAYFCASSPSTSGRSYEQYFGPGTRLTVT.

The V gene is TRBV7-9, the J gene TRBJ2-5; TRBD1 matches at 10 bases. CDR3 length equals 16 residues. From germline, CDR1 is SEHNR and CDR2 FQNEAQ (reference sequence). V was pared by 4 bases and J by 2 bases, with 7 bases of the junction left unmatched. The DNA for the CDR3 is TGTGCCAGCAGCTCCCGGGACAGGGGAACTCAAGAGACCCAGTACTTC. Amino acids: CASSSRDRGTQETQYF.

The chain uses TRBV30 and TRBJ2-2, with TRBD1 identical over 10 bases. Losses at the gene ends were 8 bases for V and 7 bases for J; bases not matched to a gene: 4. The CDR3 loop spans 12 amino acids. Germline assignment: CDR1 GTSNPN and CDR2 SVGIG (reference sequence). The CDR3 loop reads CAGTGAVGELFF. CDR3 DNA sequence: TGTGCCGGGACAGGGGCGGTCGGGGAGCTGTTTTTT.

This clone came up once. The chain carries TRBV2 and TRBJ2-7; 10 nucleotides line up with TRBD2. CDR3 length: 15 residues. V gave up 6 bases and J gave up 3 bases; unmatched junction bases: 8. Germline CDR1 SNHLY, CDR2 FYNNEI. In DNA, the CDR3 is TGTGCCAGCAGGATGCAAGCGGGAGGGGGCTACGAGCAGTACTTC. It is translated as CASRMQAGGGYEQYF.

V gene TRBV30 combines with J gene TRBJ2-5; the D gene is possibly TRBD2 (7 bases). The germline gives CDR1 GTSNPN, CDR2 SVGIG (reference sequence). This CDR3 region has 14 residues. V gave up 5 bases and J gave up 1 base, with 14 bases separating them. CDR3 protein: CAWGEGGIQETQYF. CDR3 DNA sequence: TGTGCCTGGGGGGAGGGGGGAATCCAAGAGACCCAGTACTTC.

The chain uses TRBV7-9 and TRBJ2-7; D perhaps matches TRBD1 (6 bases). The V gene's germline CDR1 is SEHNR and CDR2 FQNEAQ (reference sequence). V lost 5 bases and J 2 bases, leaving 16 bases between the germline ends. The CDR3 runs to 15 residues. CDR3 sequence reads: CASSPPRTVTYEQYF. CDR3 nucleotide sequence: TGTGCCAGCAGCCCCCCGAGGACAGTGACCTACGAGCAGTACTTC. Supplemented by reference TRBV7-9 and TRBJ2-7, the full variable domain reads DTGVSQNPRHKITKRGQNVTFRCDPISEHNRLYWYRQTLGQGPEFLTYFQNEAQLEKSRLLSDRFSAERPKGSFSTLEIQRTEQGDSAMYLCASSPPRTVTYEQYFGPGTRLTVT.

The CDR3 bases are TGCGCCAGCAGCTTGGGTGGGACAGGTGCAGGGACCCAGTACTTC. Protein product: CASSLGGTGAGTQYF. J is TRBJ2-5 and V is TRBV5-1; 8 positions match TRBD1. The J segment lost 7 bases and the V segment lost 0 bases, leaving 8 bases of the junction unmatched. Germline V gene data show CDR1 as SGHRS and CDR2 as YFSETQ. This CDR3 region has 15 residues.

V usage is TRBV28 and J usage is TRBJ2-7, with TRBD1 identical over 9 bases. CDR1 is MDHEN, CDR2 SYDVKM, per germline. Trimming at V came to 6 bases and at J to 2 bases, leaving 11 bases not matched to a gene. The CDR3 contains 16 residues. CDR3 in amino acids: CASRGQGIAPAYEQYF. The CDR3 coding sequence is TGTGCCAGCAGGGGACAGGGAATAGCGCCTGCCTACGAGCAGTACTTC.

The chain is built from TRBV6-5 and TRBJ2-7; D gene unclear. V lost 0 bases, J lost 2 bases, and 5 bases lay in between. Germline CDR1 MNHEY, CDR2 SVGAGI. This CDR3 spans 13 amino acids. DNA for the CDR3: TGTGCCAGCAGTTACTCCACTGCCTACGAGCAGTACTTC. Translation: CASSYSTAYEQYF.

This chain's CDR3 is CASSYRVRGGYEQYF. For the CDR3, the DNA is TGTGCCAGCAGTTACCGAGTACGGGGGGGTTACGAGCAGTACTTC. This chain connects TRBV6-5 to TRBJ2-7, with TRBD2 matching 8 bases. Germline V gene sequence: CDR1 MNHEY, CDR2 SVGAGI. The V gene end was trimmed by 2 bases and the J gene end by 4 bases; junction bases not matched to a gene: 7. The CDR3 is 15 residues long.

This chain's CDR3 is CASSSLETGAVYEQYF. The CDR3 nucleotides read TGTGCCAGCAGTTCGCTTGAGACAGGGGCGGTCTACGAGCAGTACTTC. The V gene is TRBV28, the J gene TRBJ2-7, with TRBD1 matching over 8 bases. In germline, CDR1 is MDHEN, CDR2 SYDVKM. V lost 4 bases to trimming and J lost 3 bases; unmatched junction nucleotides: 11. CDR3 size: 16 residues.

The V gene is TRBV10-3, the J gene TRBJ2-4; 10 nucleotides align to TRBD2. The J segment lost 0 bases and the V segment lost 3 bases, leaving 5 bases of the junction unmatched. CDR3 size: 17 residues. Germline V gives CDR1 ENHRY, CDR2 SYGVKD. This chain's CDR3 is CAISELAGGVAKNIQYF. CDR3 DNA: TGTGCCATCAGTGAATTAGCGGGAGGCGTAGCCAAAAACATTCAGTACTTC.

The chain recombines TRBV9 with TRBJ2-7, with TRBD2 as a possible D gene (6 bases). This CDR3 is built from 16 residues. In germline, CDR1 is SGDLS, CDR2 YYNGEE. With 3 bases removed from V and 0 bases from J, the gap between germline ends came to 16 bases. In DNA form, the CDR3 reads TGTGCCAGCAGCGCCGGACGGGGGAGATTCTCCTACGAGCAGTACTTC. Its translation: CASSAGRGRFSYEQYF.

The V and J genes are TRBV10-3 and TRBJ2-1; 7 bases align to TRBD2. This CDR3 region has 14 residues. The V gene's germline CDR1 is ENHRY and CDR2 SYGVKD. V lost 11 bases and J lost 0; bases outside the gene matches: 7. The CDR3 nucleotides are TGTGCCTCAAAGCGGGATCCCTCCTACAATGAGCAGTTCTTC. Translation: CASKRDPSYNEQFF.

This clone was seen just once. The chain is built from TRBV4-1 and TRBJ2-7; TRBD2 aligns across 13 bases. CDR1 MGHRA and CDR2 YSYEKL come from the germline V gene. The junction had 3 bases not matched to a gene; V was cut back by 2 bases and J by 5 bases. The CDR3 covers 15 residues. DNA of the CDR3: TGCGCCAGCAGCCAACTCGGACTAGCGGGAGACGAGCAGTACTTC. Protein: CASSQLGLAGDEQYF.

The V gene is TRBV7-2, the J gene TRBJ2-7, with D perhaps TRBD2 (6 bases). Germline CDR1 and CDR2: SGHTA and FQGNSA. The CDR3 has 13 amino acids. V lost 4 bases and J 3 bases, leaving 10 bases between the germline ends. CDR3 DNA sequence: TGTGCCAGCAGCTACCGGACTAACTACGAGCAGTACTTC. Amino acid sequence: CASSYRTNYEQYF.

Here the CDR3 reads CASSLSWPDTQYF. For the CDR3, the DNA is TGTGCCAGCAGTTTATCCTGGCCAGATACGCAGTATTTT. The chain links TRBV27 to TRBJ2-3; D uncertain. The germline CDR1 and CDR2 sequences are MNHEY and SMNVEV (reference sequence). This CDR3 spans 13 amino acids. V shed 0 bases and J shed 4 bases, with 5 bases lying between them.

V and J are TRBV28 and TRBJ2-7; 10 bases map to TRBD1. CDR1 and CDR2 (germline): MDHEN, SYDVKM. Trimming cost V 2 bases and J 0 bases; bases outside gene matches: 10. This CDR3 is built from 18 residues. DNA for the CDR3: TGTGCCAGCAGTTTAAGTCACTACGGGGACAGGGGCTCCTACGAGCAGTACTTC. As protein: CASSLSHYGDRGSYEQYF.

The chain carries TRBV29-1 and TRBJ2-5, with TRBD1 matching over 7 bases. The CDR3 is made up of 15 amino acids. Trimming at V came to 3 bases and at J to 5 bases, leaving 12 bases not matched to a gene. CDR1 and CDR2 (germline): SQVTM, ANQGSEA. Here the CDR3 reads CSVEGDRRGRETQYF. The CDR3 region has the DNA TGCAGCGTTGAGGGGGACAGACGAGGTCGGGAGACCCAGTACTTC.

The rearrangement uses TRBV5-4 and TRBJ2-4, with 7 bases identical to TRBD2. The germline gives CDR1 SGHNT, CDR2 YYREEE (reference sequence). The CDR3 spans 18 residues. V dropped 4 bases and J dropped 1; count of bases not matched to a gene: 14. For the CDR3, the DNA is TGTGCCAGCAGCCAACCTGCGGGGGAGAAAGGGGCCAAAAACATTCAGTACTTC. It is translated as CASSQPAGEKGAKNIQYF.

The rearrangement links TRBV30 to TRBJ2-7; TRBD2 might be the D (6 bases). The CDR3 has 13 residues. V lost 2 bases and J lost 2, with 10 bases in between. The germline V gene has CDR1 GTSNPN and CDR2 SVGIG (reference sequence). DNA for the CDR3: TGTGCCTGGAGTCCTGGAGGGACCTACGAGCAGTACTTC. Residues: CAWSPGGTYEQYF.

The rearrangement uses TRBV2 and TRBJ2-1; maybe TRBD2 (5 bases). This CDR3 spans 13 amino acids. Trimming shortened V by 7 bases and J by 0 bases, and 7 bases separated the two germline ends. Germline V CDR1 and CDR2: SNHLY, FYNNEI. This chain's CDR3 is CASNSGSYNEQFF. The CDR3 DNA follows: TGTGCCAGCAACAGCGGCTCCTACAATGAGCAGTTCTTC.

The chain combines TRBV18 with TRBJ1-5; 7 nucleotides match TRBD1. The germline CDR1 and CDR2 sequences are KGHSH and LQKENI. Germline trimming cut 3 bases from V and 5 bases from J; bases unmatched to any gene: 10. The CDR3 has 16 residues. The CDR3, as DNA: TGTGCCAGCTCACCGTCGGCCGGGACAGATTATCAGCCCCAGCATTTT. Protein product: CASSPSAGTDYQPQHF.

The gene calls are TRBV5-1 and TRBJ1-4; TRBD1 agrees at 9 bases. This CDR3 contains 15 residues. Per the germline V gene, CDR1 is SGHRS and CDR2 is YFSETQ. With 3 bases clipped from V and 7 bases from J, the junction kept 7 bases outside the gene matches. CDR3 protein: CASSSTDRGIEKLFF. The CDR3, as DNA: TGCGCCAGCAGCTCGACGGACAGGGGTATTGAAAAACTGTTTTTT. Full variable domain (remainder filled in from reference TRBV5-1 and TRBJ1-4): KAGVTQTPRYLIKTRGQQVTLSCSPISGHRSVSWYQQTPGQGLQFLFEYFSETQRNKGNFPGRFSGRQFSNSRSEMNVSTLELGDSALYLCASSSTDRGIEKLFFGSGTQLSVL.

The DNA of the CDR3 is TGTGCCAGCAGCTTAGGGGTCCTAGCGGTGGACAATGAGCAGTTCTTC. Amino acid sequence: CASSLGVLAVDNEQFF. The rearrangement joins TRBV11-3 to TRBJ2-1; 7 nucleotides agree with TRBD2. The germline CDR1 and CDR2 sequences are SGHNT and YENEEA. The length of the CDR3 is 16 residues. After removal of 1 base from V and 5 bases from J, the junction contained 8 bases not matched to a gene.

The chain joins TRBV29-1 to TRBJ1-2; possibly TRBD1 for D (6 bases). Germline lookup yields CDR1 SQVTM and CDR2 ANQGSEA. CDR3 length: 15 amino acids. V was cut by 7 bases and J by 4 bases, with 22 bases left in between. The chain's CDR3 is CSAAGGRGLGYGYTF. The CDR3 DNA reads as TGCAGCGCCGCGGGGGGCAGAGGCTTAGGCTATGGCTACACCTTC.

This CDR3 is CASSLEPNGYTF. For the CDR3, the DNA is TGTGCCAGCAGCTTGGAGCCAAATGGCTACACCTTC. The chain is built from TRBV5-6 and TRBJ1-2, with no clear D. Germline lookup yields CDR1 SGHDT and CDR2 YYEEEE. This CDR3 is built from 12 residues. Trimming stripped 0 bases from V and 6 bases from J, with 6 bases between.

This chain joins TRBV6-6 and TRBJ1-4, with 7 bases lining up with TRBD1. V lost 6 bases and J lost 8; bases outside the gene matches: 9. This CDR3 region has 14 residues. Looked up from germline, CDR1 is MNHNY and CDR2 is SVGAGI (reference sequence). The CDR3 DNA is TGTGCCAGCAGATTTCAGGGGGGTGGAGAAAAACTGTTTTTT. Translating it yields CASRFQGGGEKLFF.